This TCR beta chain appears in the sequencing data of a study of T-cell reconstitution after alpha-beta-depleted transplantation in children. Unique molecular identifiers featured in how the TCRbeta library was prepared. TCRdb processed the PCR reads anew with MiXCR; each CDR3 protein has one entry. The sample has approximately 520,000 distinct CDR3 sequences, roughly 33% seen once. Germline-derived CDR1 and CDR2 are SGHTA and FQGNSA. Trimming cost V 3 bases and J 10 bases, with 10 bases left between them. The CDR3 sequence is 12 residues long. The sample was PBMCs from the stem cell graft donor, taken from the stem cell graft. This TCR was sampled from a human donor who donated a stem cell graft to a child with aplastic anemia. The J gene is TRBJ2-1, the V gene TRBV7-2; TRBD2 is a possible D gene (5 bases). The CDR3 DNA is TGTGCCAGCAGCTTTGGGGAGCGGGAGCAGTTCTTC. Its translation is CASSFGEREQFF.